This T cell receptor (beta chain) was recovered during a study of T-cell memory formation after mild COVID-19. 5'RACE with constant-segment primers built TCRalpha and TCRbeta cDNA libraries with UMIs. TCRdb re-analysed the 5' RACE reads in MiXCR, keeping a single row per CDR3 protein. The repertoire holds over 450,000 distinct CDR3 sequences, with roughly 22% as singletons. This CDR3 is 16 amino acids long. V lost 5 bases and J 2 bases, leaving 17 bases between the germline ends. CDR1 SGHAT and CDR2 FQNNGV come from the germline V gene. The sequenced material came from PBMCs or a T cell subset sorted from them (not recorded which). The receptor was derived from an adult woman who had mild COVID-19 (a few samples of this study predate the infection). Cell type and time point are not known. The chain links TRBV11-2 to TRBJ2-3, with D unresolved. This CDR3 is CASSSAPADYTDTQYF. The CDR3 nucleotides read TGTGCCAGCAGCAGCGCACCCGCGGATTACACAGATACGCAGTATTTT.